This T cell receptor beta chain was documented in a study of cytomegalovirus exposure and HLA in healthy donors. PCR involved 60 Vbeta and 13 Jbeta primers. The assay was immunoSEQ multiplex PCR, and TCRdb's table has in-frame clones only and misses some. The data contain 150,000 to 200,000 clones, roughly 80% of them singletons. This CDR3 comprises 14 residues. Germline lookup yields CDR1 MGHRA and CDR2 YSYEKL. Trimming left V 4 bases short and J 6 bases short, with 12 bases between. Sequenced: PBMCs. The V call is TRBV4-1, the J call TRBJ2-2, with no clear D. The sequence was obtained from a man aged 25 to 40 in good health and CMV-seropositive. The CDR3 loop reads CASSRVARPGELFF. The CDR3 DNA reads as TGCGCCAGCAGCCGGGTCGCGAGGCCCGGGGAGCTGTTTTTT.